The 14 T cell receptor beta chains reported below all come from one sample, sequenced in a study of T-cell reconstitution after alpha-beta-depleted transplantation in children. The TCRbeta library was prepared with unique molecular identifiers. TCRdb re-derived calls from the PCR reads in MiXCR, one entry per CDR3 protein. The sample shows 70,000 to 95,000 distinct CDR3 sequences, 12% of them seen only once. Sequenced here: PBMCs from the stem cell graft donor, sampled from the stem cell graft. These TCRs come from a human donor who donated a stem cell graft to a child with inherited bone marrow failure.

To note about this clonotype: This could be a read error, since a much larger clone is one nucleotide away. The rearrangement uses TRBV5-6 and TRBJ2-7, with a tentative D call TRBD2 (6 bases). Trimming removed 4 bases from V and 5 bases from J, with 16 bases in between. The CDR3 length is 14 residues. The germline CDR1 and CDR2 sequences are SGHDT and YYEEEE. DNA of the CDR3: TGTGCCAGCAGCCCGGGGCGGGACCGGAACGAGCAGTACTTC. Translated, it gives CASSPGRDRNEQYF.

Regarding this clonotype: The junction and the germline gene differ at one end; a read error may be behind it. CDR3 sequence: CRARLGFYEQYF. The CDR3 nucleotides are TGCAGAGCTAGATTGGGTTTTTACGAGCAGTACTTC. This chain joins TRBV20-1 and TRBJ2-7; no reliable D call. Germline V lookup: CDR1 DFQATT, CDR2 SNEGSKA (reference sequence). This CDR3 has 12 amino acids.

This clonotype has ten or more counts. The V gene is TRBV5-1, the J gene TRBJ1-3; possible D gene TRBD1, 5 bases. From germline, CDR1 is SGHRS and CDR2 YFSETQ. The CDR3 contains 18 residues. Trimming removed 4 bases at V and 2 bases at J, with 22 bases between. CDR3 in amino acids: CASSLHPGKTEAGNTIYF. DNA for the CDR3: TGCGCCAGCAGCCTCCACCCAGGGAAGACAGAAGCTGGAAACACCATATATTTT.

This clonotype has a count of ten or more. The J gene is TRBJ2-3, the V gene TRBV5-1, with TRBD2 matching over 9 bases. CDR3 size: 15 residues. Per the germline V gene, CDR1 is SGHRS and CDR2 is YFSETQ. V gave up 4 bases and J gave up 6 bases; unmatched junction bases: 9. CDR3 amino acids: CASSQLAGDADTQYF. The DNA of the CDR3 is TGCGCCAGCAGCCAACTAGCGGGCGACGCGGATACGCAGTATTTT.

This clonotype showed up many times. CDR3: CASSLDGGANQPQHF. CDR3 bases: TGTGCCAGCAGCTTGGACGGGGGAGCCAATCAGCCCCAGCATTTT. The chain recombines TRBV5-8 with TRBJ1-5; perhaps TRBD1 as D (5 bases). Germline assignment: CDR1 SGHTS and CDR2 YDEGEE. This CDR3 is 15 amino acids long. V dropped 0 bases and J dropped 3 bases, with 10 bases sitting between them.

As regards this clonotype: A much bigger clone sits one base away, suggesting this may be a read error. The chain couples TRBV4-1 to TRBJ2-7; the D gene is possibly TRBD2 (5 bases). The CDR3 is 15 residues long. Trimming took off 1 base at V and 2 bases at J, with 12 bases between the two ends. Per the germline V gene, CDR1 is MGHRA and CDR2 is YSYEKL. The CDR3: CASSQGISAAYEQYF. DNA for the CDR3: TGCGCCAGCAGCCAAGGAATTAGCGCGGCCTACGAGCAGTACTTC.

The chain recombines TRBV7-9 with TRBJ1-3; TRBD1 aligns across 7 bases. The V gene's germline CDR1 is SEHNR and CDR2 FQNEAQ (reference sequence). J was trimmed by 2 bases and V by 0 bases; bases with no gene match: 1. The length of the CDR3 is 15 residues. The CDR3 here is CASSLAQGAGNTIYF. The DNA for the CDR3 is TGTGCCAGCAGCTTAGCGCAGGGGGCTGGAAACACCATATATTTT.

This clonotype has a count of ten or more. The CDR3 loop reads CASRAPAGGPETQYF. CDR3 coding DNA: TGTGCCAGCAGGGCCCCCGCGGGGGGGCCGGAGACCCAGTACTTC. V gene TRBV7-2 combines with J gene TRBJ2-5, with 9 bases identical to TRBD2. The CDR3 covers 15 residues. The V and J ends lost 6 bases and 5 bases, in that order; junction bases with no gene match: 10. From germline, CDR1 is SGHTA and CDR2 FQGNSA.

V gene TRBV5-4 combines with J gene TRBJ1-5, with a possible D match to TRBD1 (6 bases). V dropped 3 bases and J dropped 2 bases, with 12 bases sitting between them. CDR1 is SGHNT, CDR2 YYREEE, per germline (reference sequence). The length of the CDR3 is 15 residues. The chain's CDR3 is CASSSGQPGNQPQHF. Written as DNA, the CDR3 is TGTGCCAGCAGCTCCGGACAGCCGGGCAATCAGCCCCAGCATTTT.

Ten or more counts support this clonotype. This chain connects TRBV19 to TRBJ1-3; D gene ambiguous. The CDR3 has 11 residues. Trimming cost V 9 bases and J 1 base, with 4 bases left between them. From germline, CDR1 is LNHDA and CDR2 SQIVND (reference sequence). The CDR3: CASGSGNTIYF. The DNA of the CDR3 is TGTGCCAGCGGGTCTGGAAACACCATATATTTT.

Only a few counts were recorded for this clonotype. The CDR3 DNA is TGCAGTGCTACTAAGCGGGTAACAGATACGCAGTATTTT. Encoded protein: CSATKRVTDTQYF. The rearrangement joins TRBV20-1 to TRBJ2-3; possible D gene TRBD2, 6 bases. Trimming shortened V by 4 bases and J by 3 bases, and 11 bases separated the two germline ends. The CDR3 consists of 13 residues. Germline CDR1 reads DFQATT; CDR2 reads SNEGSKA (reference sequence).

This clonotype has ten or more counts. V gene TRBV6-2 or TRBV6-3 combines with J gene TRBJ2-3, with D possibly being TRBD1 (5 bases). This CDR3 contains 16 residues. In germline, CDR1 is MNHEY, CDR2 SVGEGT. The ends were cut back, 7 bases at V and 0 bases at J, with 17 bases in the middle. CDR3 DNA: TGTGCCAGCAATATCAAGGGGTATCGAAGCACAGATACGCAGTATTTT. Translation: CASNIKGYRSTDTQYF.

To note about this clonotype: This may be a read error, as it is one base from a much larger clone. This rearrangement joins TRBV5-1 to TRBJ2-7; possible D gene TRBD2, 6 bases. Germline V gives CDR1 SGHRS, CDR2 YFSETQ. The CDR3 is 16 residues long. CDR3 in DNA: TGCGCCAGCAGCTTGGCCACGGGACTCCGCTCCTACGAGCAGGACTTC. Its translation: CASSLATGLRSYEQDF.

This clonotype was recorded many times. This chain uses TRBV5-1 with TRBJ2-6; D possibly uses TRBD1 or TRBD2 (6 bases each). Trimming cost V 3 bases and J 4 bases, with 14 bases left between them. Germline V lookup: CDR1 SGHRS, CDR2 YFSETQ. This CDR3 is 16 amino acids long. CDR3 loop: CASSYTGGAGANVLTF. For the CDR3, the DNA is TGCGCCAGCAGCTATACCGGGGGCGCGGGGGCCAACGTCCTGACTTTC.